This TCR beta chain is drawn from a study of blood T cell repertoires in COVID-19. TCRdb's table, derived via immunoSEQ multiplex PCR, lists solely in-frame clones and lacks some. The profile shows about 100,000 clones, approximately 86% of them singletons. The V segment lost 10 bases and the J segment 3 bases; nucleotides outside the gene matches: 10. The CDR3 extends over 15 amino acids. The germline V gene has CDR1 MNHNY and CDR2 SVGAGI (reference sequence). The chain couples TRBV6-6 to TRBJ2-2, with TRBD2 identical over 8 bases. Sample: peripheral blood. This TCR was sampled from a human donor in a cohort sampled during active COVID-19. CDR3 sequence reads: CATGSGRLDTGELFF. CDR3 in DNA: TGTGCCACCGGGAGCGGGAGATTGGACACCGGGGAGCTGTTTTTT.